One and the same sample provided the 7 T cell receptor beta chains below, sequenced in a study of blood T cell repertoires in COVID-19 (dated by TCRdb to about 2020). Receptor libraries were prepared by the immunoSEQ multiplex PCR assay. In TCRdb, the immuneACCESS table is reduced to in-frame sequences with V and J assigned. These tables do not hold every clone; where another copy was compared, an unresolved V gene accounts for under half, and the others remain unexplained. Present in this sample are approximately 120,000 clones, about 81% of which were seen just once. The top ten clonotypes cover roughly 15% of the sample. The sample taken for sequencing was peripheral blood. These receptors were taken from a man aged 30-40 years with COVID-19, enrolled during active disease.

This sequence joins TRBV30 and TRBJ2-5; TRBD1 is a possible D gene (6 bases). Germline loops: CDR1 GTSNPN, CDR2 SVGIG (reference sequence). With 4 bases removed from V and 5 bases from J, the gap between germline ends came to 14 bases. CDR3 size: 13 residues. CDR3 in DNA: TGTGCCTGGAAGCAGTACGGACAGGAGACCCAGTACTTC. As protein: CAWKQYGQETQYF.

The chain employs TRBV21-1 and TRBJ2-7; the D call TRBD1 from the table was never checked on the DNA. TRBV21-1 is deemed a pseudogene. The CDR3 extends over 17 amino acids. The CDR3 bases are TGTGCCAGCAGCAAATTATGGATTGAGGCAGGGACCTACGAGCAGTACTTC. Amino acids: CASSKLWIEAGTYEQYF.

V gene TRBV7-9 combines with J gene TRBJ1-3; no clear D. Deletions cut 4 bases from V and 1 base from J, with 14 bases between. The CDR3 length is 16 residues. Germline V gene lookup returns CDR1 SEHNR and CDR2 FQNEAQ (reference sequence). This chain's CDR3 is CASSSLSAGSGNTIYF. In nucleotides, the CDR3 is TGTGCCAGCAGCTCCCTTAGTGCGGGATCTGGAAACACCATATATTTT. Full variable domain (remainder filled in from reference TRBV7-9 and TRBJ1-3): DTGVSQNPRHKITKRGQNVTFRCDPISEHNRLYWYRQTLGQGPEFLTYFQNEAQLEKSRLLSDRFSAERPKGSFSTLEIQRTEQGDSAMYLCASSSLSAGSGNTIYFGEGSWLTVV.

In nucleotides, the CDR3 is TGTGCCAGCAGTTCGAGCACAGATACGCAGTATTTT. Encoded protein: CASSSSTDTQYF. This sequence joins TRBV12-3 or TRBV12-4 and TRBJ2-3, with D unclear. The CDR3 has 12 amino acids. V was shortened by 4 bases and J by 0 bases, with 2 bases between the two germline ends.

This clone appeared once. The J gene is TRBJ2-5, the V gene TRBV7-9; tentatively, D is TRBD1 (6 bases). Germline-derived CDR1 and CDR2 are SEHNR and FQNEAQ (reference sequence). V was pared by 5 bases and J by 1 base, with 14 bases between. The CDR3 runs 15 residues. CDR3 in amino acids: CASSGETGIQETQYF. Here the CDR3 DNA reads TGTGCCAGCAGCGGAGAAACAGGGATCCAAGAGACCCAGTACTTC.

V gene TRBV10-3 combines with J gene TRBJ1-2, with a possible D match to TRBD1 (5 bases). The V gene's germline CDR1 is ENHRY and CDR2 SYGVKD. This CDR3 has 17 residues. Trimming stripped 4 bases from V and 6 bases from J, with 24 bases between. The DNA of the CDR3 is TGTGCCATCAGTGCGGGCTGGGGAAGGGGCCGGAGCCATGGCTACACCTTC. This codes for CAISAGWGRGRSHGYTF.

This clone appeared many times. The chain's CDR3 is CASSPATGYHEQYF. CDR3 DNA sequence: TGTGCCAGCAGCCCCGCGACAGGGTACCACGAGCAGTACTTC. The chain employs TRBV11-3 and TRBJ2-7; 7 nucleotides line up with TRBD1. CDR1 SGHNT and CDR2 YENEEA come from the germline V gene. Germline trimming cut 5 bases from V and 5 bases from J; bases unmatched to any gene: 9. The length of the CDR3 is 14 residues.